The clone carrying this TCR beta chain was picked up many times. The antigen is not known. The sample is drawn from a study of T cells after yellow fever vaccination. Study background: Preparation used SMART-Seq v4 Ultra Low Input for the low-cell-number fractions.

TCRdb independently ran MiXCR on the 5' RACE reads; one entry per CDR3 protein. Among approximately 110,000 distinct CDR3 sequences, roughly 8.9% were seen once, and the ten largest hold roughly 27%. The CDR3 is 15 amino acids. Trimming left V 6 bases short and J 2 bases short, with 15 bases between. Germline CDR1 MNHEY, CDR2 SMNVEV (reference sequence). Findings of the study overall: Though weaker, the secondary response peaked faster, on day 5 versus 15. Some clonotypes, a small share, were shared between CD4 and CD8 compartments. In post-booster samples, most primary-vaccination clones reappeared (about 96% CD4, 88% CD8).

The sequence was obtained from a man in his thirties or forties who received the YFV17D yellow fever vaccine. V is TRBV27 and J is TRBJ2-3, with D perhaps TRBD2 (6 bases). The specimen comprised CD8+ T cells sorted from PBMCs, sampled 45 days after the yellow fever booster vaccination. The CDR3 sequence: CASSPWDSDTDTQYF. CDR3 coding DNA: TGTGCCAGCAGCCCGTGGGACTCAGACACAGATACGCAGTATTTT.